This T cell receptor (beta chain) was identified in a study of blood T cell repertoires in COVID-19. Study summary: Nucleic acid was either cDNA or gDNA, and it came from T cells, B-cell-depleted T cells, or PBMCs.

Sequencing used immunoSEQ multiplex PCR; TCRdb keeps in-frame clones, though not all of them. The table lists roughly 250,000 clones, 65% to 90% of them singletons. With 1 base removed from V and 4 bases from J, the gap between germline ends came to 19 bases. Per germline, CDR1 LGHDT and CDR2 YNNKEL (reference sequence). This CDR3 is built from 17 residues. The sequenced sample was peripheral blood. This chain links TRBV3-1 (or the pseudogene TRBV3-2) with TRBJ1-2; weak D call: TRBD1 (6 bases). The TCR sequence derives from a woman between 65 and 79 years old with acute or convalescent COVID-19. CDR3 coding DNA: TGTGCCAGCAGCCAAGGGCGGGCGAGGGGGTTTTCCTATGGCTACACCTTC. Translated: CASSQGRARGFSYGYTF.